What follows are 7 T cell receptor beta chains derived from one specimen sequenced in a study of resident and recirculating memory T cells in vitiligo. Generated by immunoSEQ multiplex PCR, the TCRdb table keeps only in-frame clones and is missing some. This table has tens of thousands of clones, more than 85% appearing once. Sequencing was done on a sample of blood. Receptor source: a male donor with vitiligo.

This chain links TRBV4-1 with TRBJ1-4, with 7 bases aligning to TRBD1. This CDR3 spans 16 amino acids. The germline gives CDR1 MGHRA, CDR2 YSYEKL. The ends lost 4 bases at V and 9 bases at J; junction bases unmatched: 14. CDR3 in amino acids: CASSPSNGQGGQKLFF. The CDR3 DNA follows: TGCGCCAGCAGCCCGTCTAACGGCCAGGGGGGTCAAAAACTGTTTTTT.

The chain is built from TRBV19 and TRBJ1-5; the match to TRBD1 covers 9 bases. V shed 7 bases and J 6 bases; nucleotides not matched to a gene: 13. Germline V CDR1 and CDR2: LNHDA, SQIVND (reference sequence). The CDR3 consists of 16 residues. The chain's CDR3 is CASTLGQGRVSQPQHF. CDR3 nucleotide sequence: TGTGCCAGTACCCTTGGACAGGGGCGAGTCTCTCAGCCCCAGCATTTT.

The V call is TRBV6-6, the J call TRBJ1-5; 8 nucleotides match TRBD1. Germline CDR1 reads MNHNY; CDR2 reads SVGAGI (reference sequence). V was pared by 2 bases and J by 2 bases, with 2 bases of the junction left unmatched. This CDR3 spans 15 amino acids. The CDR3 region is CASSYQGQGNQPQHF. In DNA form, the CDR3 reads TGTGCCAGCAGTTACCAGGGACAGGGCAATCAGCCCCAGCATTTT.

This CDR3 reads CASSLRSNTEAFF. The CDR3 nucleotides are TGTGCCAGCAGCTTGAGAAGTAACACTGAAGCTTTCTTT. The chain is built from TRBV11-3 and TRBJ1-1, with no clear D. V was shortened by 3 bases and J by 2 bases, with 7 bases between the two germline ends. This CDR3 has 13 amino acids. Looked up from germline, CDR1 is SGHNT and CDR2 is YENEEA.

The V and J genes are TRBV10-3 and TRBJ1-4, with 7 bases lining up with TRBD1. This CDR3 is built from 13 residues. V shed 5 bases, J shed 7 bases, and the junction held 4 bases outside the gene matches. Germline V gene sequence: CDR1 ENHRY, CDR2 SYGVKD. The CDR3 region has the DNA TGTGCCATCAGTCAGGGGGAAGGTGAAAAACTGTTTTTT. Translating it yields CAISQGEGEKLFF.

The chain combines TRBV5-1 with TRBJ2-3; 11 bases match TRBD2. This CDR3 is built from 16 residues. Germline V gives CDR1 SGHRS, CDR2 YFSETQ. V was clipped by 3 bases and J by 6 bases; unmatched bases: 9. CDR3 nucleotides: TGCGCCAGCAGCTCGATAGCGGGGGGGCTTCCGGATACGCAGTATTTT. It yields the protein CASSSIAGGLPDTQYF. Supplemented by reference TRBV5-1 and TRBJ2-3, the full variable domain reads KAGVTQTPRYLIKTRGQQVTLSCSPISGHRSVSWYQQTPGQGLQFLFEYFSETQRNKGNFPGRFSGRQFSNSRSEMNVSTLELGDSALYLCASSSIAGGLPDTQYFGPGTRLTVL.

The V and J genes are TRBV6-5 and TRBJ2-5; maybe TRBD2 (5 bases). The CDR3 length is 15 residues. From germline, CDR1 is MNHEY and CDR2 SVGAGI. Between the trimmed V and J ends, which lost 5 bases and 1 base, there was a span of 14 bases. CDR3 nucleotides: TGTGCCAGCAGTCCCAGCGGACCCGTCCAAGAGACCCAGTACTTC. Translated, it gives CASSPSGPVQETQYF.